This is a list of T cell receptor beta chains from one sample in a study of T cell repertoires in aging, cancer and after chemotherapy. MiXCR was run by TCRdb on the multiplex PCR reads, yielding one entry per CDR3 protein. In the table there are some 3,500 distinct CDR3 sequences, roughly 30% of which are singletons. The specimen was blood. These receptors came from a human donor with a solid tumor. The CDR3 runs from the conserved cysteine through the conserved F or W. Clone size appears in some rows only: once, few, many, or a class for an expanded clone.

>TRBV20-1|.|TRBJ2-1
CSARMANYNEQFF
>TRBV6-1|few|TRBJ2-7
CASEGAGGFTYEQYF
>TRBV20-1|.|TRBJ2-1
CSARGFGGRASYNEQFF
>TRBV6-5|.|TRBJ2-5
CASSQGLAGVGETQYF
>TRBV25-1|.|TRBJ2-6
CASSGRSGQTSGANILTF
>TRBV20-1|.|TRBJ2-3
CSARVLAGDTDTQYF
>TRBV28|.|TRBJ2-7
CASTGLAGPGEQYF
>TRBV4-3|few|TRBJ2-2
CASSLAGGVSTGELFF
>TRBV5-1|.|TRBJ2-5
CASSLAKETQYF
>TRBV27|.|TRBJ1-4
CASRDLLKGATNEKLFF
>TRBV6-2/TRBV6-3|.|TRBJ2-3
CASSYRETDTQYF
>TRBV5-6|few|TRBJ2-1
CASSPGQGDSYNEQFF
>TRBV7-2|medium-sized|TRBJ2-5
CASSQWLGATETQYF
>TRBV5-5|few|TRBJ1-2
CASSPQGRLGYTF
>TRBV30|medium-sized|TRBJ2-3
CAWSGGGASTDTQYF
>TRBV20-1|medium-sized|TRBJ2-1
CSARDLGTGADEQFF
>TRBV20-1|.|TRBJ2-7
CSASGRLTYEQYF
>TRBV29-1|medium-sized|TRBJ1-1
CSVDDRGWTEAFF
>TRBV20-1|few|TRBJ2-1
CSAREISGGDNEQFF
>TRBV19|.|TRBJ1-3
CASFLGTGNTIYF
>TRBV4-3|.|TRBJ2-5
CASSQDPGAWETQYF
>TRBV20-1|medium-sized|TRBJ1-2
CSALQGSAGYTF
>TRBV6-5|few|TRBJ1-4
CASSYKEWEKLFF
>TRBV7-2|few|TRBJ2-3
CASSLWVGNTQYF
>TRBV30|medium-sized|TRBJ1-1
CAWAQGYTEAFF
>TRBV20-1|.|TRBJ1-1
CSARDRRYTEAFF
>TRBV11-2|.|TRBJ1-1
CASSQAVNTEAFF
>TRBV24-1|.|TRBJ2-3
CATSDLAGEGVDTQYF
>TRBV29-1|medium-sized|TRBJ1-1
CSVEVGGDTEAFF
>TRBV5-7|.|TRBJ2-1
CASSLSVARSYNEQFF
>TRBV19|.|TRBJ1-1
CASSGTGISEAFF
>TRBV19|.|TRBJ1-1
CASSANKIDDGLGNTEAFF
>TRBV7-2|.|TRBJ1-6
CASSFRLDSPLHF
>TRBV7-6|.|TRBJ2-1
CASSLWGGEQFF
>TRBV27|.|TRBJ2-5
CASSLGRIETQYF
>TRBV27|few|TRBJ2-2
CASSLSAGGAAAGELFF
>TRBV15|medium-sized|TRBJ2-6
CATSDRNSGANVLTF
>TRBV7-2|large|TRBJ2-7
CASSLVSGSAGEQYF
>TRBV11-2|large|TRBJ1-2
CASSLDRRGYTF
>TRBV20-1|few|TRBJ2-2
CSARGPTSGDTGELFF